Listed below are T cell receptor beta chains from one sample, sequenced in a study of blood T cell repertoires in COVID-19. Method: immunoSEQ multiplex PCR; TCRdb's copy keeps in-frame clones and lacks some. In the table there are around 110,000 clones, roughly two thirds of which are singletons. Sequencing was carried out using peripheral blood. Source of these receptors: a human donor with acute or convalescent COVID-19. The donor label of this sample is uncertain. Each CDR3 is given with its conserved first and last residue. Each record gives: clone size, D gene, J gene, CDR3 length, V gene, CDR3 protein, CDR3 DNA. D genes are given only for firm matches. Rows may omit the clone size; those that give it use once, few, many or a size class.

.	.	TRBJ2-5	16	TRBV6-5	CASSYSSGGWGGTQYF	TGTGCCAGCAGTTACTCTTCGGGCGGCTGGGGAGGGACCCAGTACTTC
.	.	TRBJ1-1	12	TRBV6-5	CASSPFGTEAFF	TGTGCCAGCAGCCCCTTCGGTACTGAAGCTTTCTTT
.	.	TRBJ2-6	16	TRBV7-8	CASSFQGATGANVLTF	TGTGCCAGCAGCTTCCAGGGTGCGACTGGGGCCAACGTCCTGACTTTC
few	TRBD1	TRBJ2-5	15	TRBV4-1	CASSQAGTGQETQYF	TGCGCCAGCAGCCAGGCCGGGACAGGACAAGAGACCCAGTACTTC
.	TRBD1	TRBJ1-3	16	TRBV5-1	CASSSGTGRSGNTIYF	TGCGCCAGCAGCTCTGGGACAGGTCGCTCTGGAAACACCATATATTTT
many	TRBD1	TRBJ1-2	17	TRBV27	CASSRSPTPGQSYGYTF	TGTGCCAGCAGTCGAAGTCCAACTCCGGGACAGAGCTATGGCTACACCTTC
.	TRBD1	TRBJ2-2	15	TRBV5-1	CASSPGQANTGELFF	TGCGCCAGCAGCCCGGGACAGGCGAACACCGGGGAGCTGTTTTTT
.	TRBD1	TRBJ2-3	19	TRBV7-9	CASSSQQRNRDRQGDTQYF	TGTGCCAGCAGCTCCCAACAGAGGAACCGGGACAGACAAGGGGATACGCAGTATTTT
.	TRBD2	TRBJ2-2	17	TRBV4-1	CASSPLAGLAGTGELFF	TGCGCCAGCAGCCCCTTAGCGGGACTAGCGGGGACCGGGGAGCTGTTTTTT
.	.	TRBJ2-1	13	TRBV13	CASSSTGYNEQFF	TGTGCCAGCAGCTCTACAGGGTACAATGAGCAGTTCTTC
.	.	TRBJ2-1	18	TRBV4-1	CASSQERGGASLYNEQFF	TGCGCCAGCAGCCAAGAGAGAGGGGGGGCCTCTTTGTACAATGAGCAGTTCTTC
.	TRBD1	TRBJ1-1	18	TRBV14	CASSPLRGQGWGRTEAFF	TGTGCCAGCAGTCCTTTACGTGGACAGGGCTGGGGACGTACTGAAGCTTTCTTT
.	.	TRBJ2-5	20	TRBV7-3	CASSLRGRRGPEEYQETQYF	TGTGCCAGCAGCTTAAGAGGGCGCAGGGGTCCGGAGGAGTACCAAGAGACCCAGTACTTC
.	.	TRBJ1-2	12	TRBV24-1	CATRDSNYGYTF	TGTGCCACCAGGGACAGTAACTATGGCTACACCTTC
.	.	TRBJ1-6	13	TRBV5-1	CASSLGDNSPLHF	TGCGCCAGCAGCTTAGGGGATAATTCACCCCTCCACTTT
.	TRBD1	TRBJ1-2	13	TRBV6-5	CASSQQGNYGYTF	TGTGCCAGCAGTCAACAGGGGAACTATGGCTACACCTTC
.	.	TRBJ1-1	15	TRBV30	CAWSVLGRANTEAFF	TGTGCCTGGAGTGTTTTAGGCAGGGCCAACACTGAAGCTTTCTTT
.	.	TRBJ1-5	14	TRBV6-1	CASSEGEGHQPQHF	TGTGCCAGCAGTGAAGGGGAGGGCCATCAGCCCCAGCATTTT
.	.	TRBJ1-2	12	TRBV5-1	CASSRDNSGYTF	TGCGCCAGCTCACGGGACAACAGTGGCTACACCTTC
few	TRBD1	TRBJ2-5	15	TRBV19	CASSPGTGWGETQYF	TGTGCCAGTAGTCCAGGGACAGGGTGGGGAGAGACCCAGTACTTC
.	.	TRBJ1-6	15	TRBV6-5	CASSRTSSYNSPLHF	TGTGCCAGCAGTCGTACAAGCTCCTATAATTCACCCCTCCACTTT
few	.	TRBJ2-2	17	TRBV13	CASSFLTALAGTGELFF	TGTGCCAGCAGCTTCTTGACGGCCCTCGCAGGGACCGGGGAGCTGTTTTTT
few	.	TRBJ1-2	14	TRBV11-2	CASRSGVGNYGYTF	TGTGCCAGCAGGTCAGGGGTCGGTAACTATGGCTACACCTTC
many	TRBD1	TRBJ1-6	16	TRBV18	CASSPFTGTGDSPLHF	TGTGCCAGCTCACCATTCACGGGGACAGGGGATTCACCCCTCCACTTT
once	TRBD1	TRBJ1-4	13	TRBV2	CASRWTGLEKLFF	TGTGCCAGCAGGTGGACAGGGTTGGAAAAACTGTTTTTT
.	.	TRBJ1-1	13	TRBV3-1/TRBV3-2	CASSRGTGAEAFF	TGTGCCAGCAGCCGGGGCACTGGGGCTGAAGCTTTCTTT
.	.	TRBJ1-1	13	TRBV4-2	CASSQGRAGAAFF	TGTGCCAGCAGCCAAGGTAGGGCGGGGGCGGCTTTCTTT
.	.	TRBJ2-2	15	TRBV24-1	CATRWGRGNTGELFF	TGTGCCACCAGGTGGGGTAGGGGTAACACCGGGGAGCTGTTTTTT
.	TRBD1	TRBJ2-6	15	TRBV7-3	CASSLDRAGANVLTF	TGTGCCAGCAGCCTCGACAGGGCTGGGGCCAACGTCCTGACTTTC
few	.	TRBJ1-1	16	TRBV5-3	CARKKTRTLSCTEAFF	TGTGCCAGAAAGAAAACGCGGACTTTAAGCTGCACTGAAGCTTTCTTT
.	TRBD1	TRBJ1-2	16	TRBV28	CASWKPGDSLNYGYTF	TGTGCCAGCTGGAAACCGGGGGACAGTCTTAACTATGGCTACACCTTC
.	TRBD1	TRBJ2-1	15	TRBV4-1	CASSLPGTGGFEQFF	TGCGCCAGCAGCCTCCCTGGGACAGGGGGCTTTGAGCAGTTCTTC
.	.	TRBJ2-2	13	TRBV28	CASSLNRRGELFF	TGTGCCAGCAGTTTAAACAGGCGCGGGGAGCTGTTTTTT
.	.	TRBJ2-5	13	TRBV30	CAWGREGWETQYF	TGTGCCTGGGGCCGTGAGGGATGGGAGACCCAGTACTTC
.	.	TRBJ1-6	16	TRBV15	CATSRDPRQANSPLHF	TGTGCCACCAGCAGAGATCCCAGGCAAGCTAATTCACCCCTCCACTTT
few	TRBD1	TRBJ2-5	16	TRBV15	CATSRDREVRVETQYF	TGTGCCACCAGCAGGGACAGGGAGGTGAGAGTAGAGACCCAGTACTTC
many	.	TRBJ1-4	13	TRBV27	CASSLYSNEKLFF	TGTGCCAGCAGTTTATACTCTAATGAAAAACTGTTTTTT
few	.	TRBJ1-4	12	TRBV7-9	CASSSSQPGLFF	TGTGCCAGCAGCTCTAGCCAACCGGGGCTGTTTTTT
.	TRBD1	TRBJ1-3	15	TRBV7-9	CASSLGQASGNTIYF	TGTGCCAGCAGCCTGGGACAGGCCTCTGGAAACACCATATATTTT
few	.	TRBJ2-7	14	TRBV28	CASRDIRSRYEQYF	TGTGCCAGCAGAGATATCAGGTCGCGATACGAGCAGTACTTC
.	.	TRBJ2-7	20	TRBV21-1	CASSKALGGQGRSKRYEQYF	TGTGCCAGCAGCAAAGCGCTCGGGGGACAGGGGAGAAGTAAACGCTACGAGCAGTACTTC
.	TRBD1	TRBJ1-6	14	TRBV2	CARQGDYSNSPLHF	TGTGCCAGACAGGGGGACTATTCGAATTCACCCCTCCACTTT
many	TRBD1	TRBJ2-1	14	TRBV11-2	CASAVGQGNNEQFF	TGTGCCAGCGCGGTGGGACAGGGTAACAATGAGCAGTTCTTC
.	.	TRBJ2-3	14	TRBV19	CASSIPYGTDTQYF	TGTGCCAGTAGTATTCCCTATGGTACAGATACGCAGTATTTT
.	.	TRBJ1-4	13	TRBV6-6	CASSSHMEEKLFF	TGTGCCAGCAGCAGTCACATGGAGGAAAAACTGTTTTTT
.	TRBD1	TRBJ1-5	15	TRBV6-5	CASRKQGAGNQPQHF	TGTGCCAGCAGGAAACAGGGGGCGGGCAATCAGCCCCAGCATTTT
.	TRBD1	TRBJ1-2	15	TRBV2	CASSGVGTGAYGYTF	TGTGCCAGCAGTGGCGTGGGCACAGGGGCCTATGGCTACACCTTC
few	.	TRBJ1-5	13	TRBV15	CATSRSSGQPQHF	TGTGCCACCAGCAGATCTAGCGGGCAGCCCCAGCATTTT